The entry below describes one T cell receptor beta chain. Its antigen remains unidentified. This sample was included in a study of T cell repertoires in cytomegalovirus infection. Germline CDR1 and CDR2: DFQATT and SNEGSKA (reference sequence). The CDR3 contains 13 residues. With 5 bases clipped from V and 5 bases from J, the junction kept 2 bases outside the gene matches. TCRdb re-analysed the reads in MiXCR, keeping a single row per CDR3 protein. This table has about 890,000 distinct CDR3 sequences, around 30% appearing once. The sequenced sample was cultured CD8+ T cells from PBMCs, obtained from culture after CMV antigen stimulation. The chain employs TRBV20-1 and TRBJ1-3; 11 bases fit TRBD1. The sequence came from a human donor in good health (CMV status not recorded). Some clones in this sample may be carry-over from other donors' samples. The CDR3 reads CSARDRGRNTIYF. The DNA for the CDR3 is TGCAGTGCTCGGGACAGGGGGAGAAACACCATATATTTT.